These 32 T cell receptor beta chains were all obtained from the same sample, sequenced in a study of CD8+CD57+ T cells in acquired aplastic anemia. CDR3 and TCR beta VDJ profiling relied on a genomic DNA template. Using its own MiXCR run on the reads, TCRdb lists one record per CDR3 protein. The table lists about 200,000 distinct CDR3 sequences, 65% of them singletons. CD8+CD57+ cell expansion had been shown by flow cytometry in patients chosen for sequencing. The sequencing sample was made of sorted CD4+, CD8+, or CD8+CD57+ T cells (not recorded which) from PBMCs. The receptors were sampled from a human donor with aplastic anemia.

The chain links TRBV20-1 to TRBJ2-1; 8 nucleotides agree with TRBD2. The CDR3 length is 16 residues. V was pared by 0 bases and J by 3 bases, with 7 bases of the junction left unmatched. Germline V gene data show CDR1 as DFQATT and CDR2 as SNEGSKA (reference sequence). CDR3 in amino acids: CSARDLGRGDYNEQFF. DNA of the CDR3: TGCAGTGCTAGAGATCTAGGGCGGGGGGACTACAATGAGCAGTTCTTC.

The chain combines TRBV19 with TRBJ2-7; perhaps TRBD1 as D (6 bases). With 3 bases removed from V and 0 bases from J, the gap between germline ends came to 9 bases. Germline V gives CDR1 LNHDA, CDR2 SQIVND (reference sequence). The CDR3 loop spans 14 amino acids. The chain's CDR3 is CASSIVDSSYEQYF. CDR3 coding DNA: TGTGCCAGTAGTATTGTGGACAGCTCCTACGAGCAGTACTTC.

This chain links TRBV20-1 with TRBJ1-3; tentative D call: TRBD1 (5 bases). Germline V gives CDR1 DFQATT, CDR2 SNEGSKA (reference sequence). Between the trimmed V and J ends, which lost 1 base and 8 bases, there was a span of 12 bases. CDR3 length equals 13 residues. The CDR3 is CSARVPGGDTIYF. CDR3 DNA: TGCAGTGCTAGAGTCCCTGGAGGGGACACCATATATTTT.

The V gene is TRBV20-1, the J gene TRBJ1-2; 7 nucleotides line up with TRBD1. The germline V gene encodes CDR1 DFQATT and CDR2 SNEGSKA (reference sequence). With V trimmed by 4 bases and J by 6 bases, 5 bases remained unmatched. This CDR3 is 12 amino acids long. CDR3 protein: CSATDRRDGYTF. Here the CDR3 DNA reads TGCAGTGCTACGGACAGGAGGGATGGCTACACCTTC.

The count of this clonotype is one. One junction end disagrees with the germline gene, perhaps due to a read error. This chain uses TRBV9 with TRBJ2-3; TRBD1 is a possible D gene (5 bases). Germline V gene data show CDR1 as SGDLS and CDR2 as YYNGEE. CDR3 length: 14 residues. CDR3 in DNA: TGCGCCAGCAGCTTGGCAGGGCCCACAGATACGCAGTATTTT. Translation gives CASSLAGPTDTQYF.

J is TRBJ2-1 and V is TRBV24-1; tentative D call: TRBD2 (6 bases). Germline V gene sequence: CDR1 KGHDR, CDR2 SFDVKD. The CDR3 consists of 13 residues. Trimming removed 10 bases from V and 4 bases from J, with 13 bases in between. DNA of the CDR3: TGTGCCACTGAGGACTATCTTTACAATGAGCAGTTCTTC. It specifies CATEDYLYNEQFF.

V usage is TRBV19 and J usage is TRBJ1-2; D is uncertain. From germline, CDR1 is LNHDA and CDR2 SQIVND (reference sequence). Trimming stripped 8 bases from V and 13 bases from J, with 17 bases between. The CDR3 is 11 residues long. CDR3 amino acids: CASGIDRSGTF. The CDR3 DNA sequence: TGTGCCAGTGGGATAGACCGGAGCGGCACCTTC.

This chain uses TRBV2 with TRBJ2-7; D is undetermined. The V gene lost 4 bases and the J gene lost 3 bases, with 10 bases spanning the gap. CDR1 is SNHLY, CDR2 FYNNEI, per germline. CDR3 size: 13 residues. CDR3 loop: CASSGGYGYEQYF. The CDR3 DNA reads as TGTGCCAGCAGTGGGGGATACGGCTACGAGCAGTACTTC. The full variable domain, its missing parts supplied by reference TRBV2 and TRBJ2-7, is EPEVTQTPSHQVTQMGQEVILRCVPISNHLYFYWYRQILGQKVEFLVSFYNNEISEKSEIFDDQFSVERPDGSNFTLKIRSTKLEDSAMYFCASSGGYGYEQYFGPGTRLTVT.

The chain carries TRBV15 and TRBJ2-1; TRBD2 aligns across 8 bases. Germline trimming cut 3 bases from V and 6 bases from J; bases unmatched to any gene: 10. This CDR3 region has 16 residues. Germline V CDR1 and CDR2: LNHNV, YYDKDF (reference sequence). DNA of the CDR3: TGTGCCACCAGCAGCTCCGGCGGGGGGCCGGGCAATGAGCAGTTCTTC. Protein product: CATSSSGGGPGNEQFF.

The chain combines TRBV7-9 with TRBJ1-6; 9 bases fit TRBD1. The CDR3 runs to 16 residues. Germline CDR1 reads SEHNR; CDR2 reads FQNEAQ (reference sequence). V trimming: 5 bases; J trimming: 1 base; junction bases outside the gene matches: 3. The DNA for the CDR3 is TGTGCCAGCAGCGGACAGGGGAGGTCCTATAATTCACCCCTCCACTTT. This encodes CASSGQGRSYNSPLHF.

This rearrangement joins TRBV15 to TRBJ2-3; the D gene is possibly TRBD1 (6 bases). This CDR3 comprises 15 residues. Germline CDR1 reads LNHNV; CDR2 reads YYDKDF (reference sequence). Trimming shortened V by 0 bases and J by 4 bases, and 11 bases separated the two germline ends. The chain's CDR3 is CATSREMAGADTQYF. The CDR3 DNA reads TGTGCCACCAGCAGAGAAATGGCAGGGGCAGATACGCAGTATTTT.

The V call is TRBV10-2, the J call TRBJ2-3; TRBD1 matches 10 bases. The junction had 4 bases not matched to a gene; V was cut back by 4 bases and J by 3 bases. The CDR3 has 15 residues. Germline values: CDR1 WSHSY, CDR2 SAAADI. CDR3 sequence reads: CASSGDRGPTDTQYF. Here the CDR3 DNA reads TGCGCCAGCAGTGGGGACAGGGGACCTACAGATACGCAGTATTTT.

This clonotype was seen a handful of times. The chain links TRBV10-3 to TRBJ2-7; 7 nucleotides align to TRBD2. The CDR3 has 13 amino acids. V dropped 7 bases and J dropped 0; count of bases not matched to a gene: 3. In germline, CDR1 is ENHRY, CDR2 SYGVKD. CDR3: CAITSGLSYEQYF. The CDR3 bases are TGTGCCATCACTAGCGGACTCTCCTACGAGCAGTACTTC.

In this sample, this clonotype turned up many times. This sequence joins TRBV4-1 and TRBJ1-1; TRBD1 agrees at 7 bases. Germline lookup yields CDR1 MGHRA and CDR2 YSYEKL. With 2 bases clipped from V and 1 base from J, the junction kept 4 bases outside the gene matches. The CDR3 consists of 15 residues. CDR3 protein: CASSQSGTANTEAFF. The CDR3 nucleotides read TGCGCCAGCAGCCAAAGTGGGACAGCGAACACTGAAGCTTTCTTT.

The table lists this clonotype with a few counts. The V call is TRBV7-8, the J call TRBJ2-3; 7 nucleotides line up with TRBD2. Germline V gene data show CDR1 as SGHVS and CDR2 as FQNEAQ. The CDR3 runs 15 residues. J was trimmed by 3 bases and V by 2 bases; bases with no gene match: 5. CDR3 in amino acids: CASSLWDGGTDTQYF. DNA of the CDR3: TGTGCCAGCAGCTTATGGGACGGGGGGACAGATACGCAGTATTTT.

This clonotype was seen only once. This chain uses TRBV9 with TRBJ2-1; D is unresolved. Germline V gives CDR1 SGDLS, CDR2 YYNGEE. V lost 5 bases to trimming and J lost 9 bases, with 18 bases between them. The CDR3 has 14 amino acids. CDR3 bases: TGTGCCAGCAGTGAGGACCAGCTCCCCCGTGAGCAGTTCTTC. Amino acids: CASSEDQLPREQFF.

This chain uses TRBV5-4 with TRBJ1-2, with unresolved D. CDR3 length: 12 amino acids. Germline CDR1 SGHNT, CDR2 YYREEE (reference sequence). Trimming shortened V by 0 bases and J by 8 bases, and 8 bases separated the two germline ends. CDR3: CASSLGILGYTF. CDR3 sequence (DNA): TGTGCCAGCAGCTTGGGCATTCTGGGCTACACCTTC.

CDR3 DNA sequence: TGTGCCAGCAGGCCACAGGGCCACGGCTACGAGCAGTACTTC. This sequence encodes CASRPQGHGYEQYF. The rearrangement joins TRBV12-3 or TRBV12-4 to TRBJ2-7, with D perhaps TRBD1 (6 bases). With 6 bases removed from V and 3 bases from J, the gap between germline ends came to 15 bases. This CDR3 has 14 amino acids.

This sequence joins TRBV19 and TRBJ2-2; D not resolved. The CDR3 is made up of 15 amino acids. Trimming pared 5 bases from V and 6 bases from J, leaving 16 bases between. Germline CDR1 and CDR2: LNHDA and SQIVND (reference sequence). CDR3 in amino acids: CASSAHPQGSGELFF. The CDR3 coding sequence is TGTGCCAGTAGTGCCCATCCCCAAGGGTCCGGGGAGCTGTTTTTT.

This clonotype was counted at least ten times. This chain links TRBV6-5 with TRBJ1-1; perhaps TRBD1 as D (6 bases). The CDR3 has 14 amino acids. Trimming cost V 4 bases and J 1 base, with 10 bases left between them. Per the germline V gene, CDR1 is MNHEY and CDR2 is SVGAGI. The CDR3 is CASSWHRENTEAFF. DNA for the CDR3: TGTGCCAGCAGTTGGCACAGGGAGAACACTGAAGCTTTCTTT.

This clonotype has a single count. CDR3 sequence (DNA): TGTGCCAGCAGCGTAGAAACAGGTACAGCTAACTATGGCTACACCTTC. Protein sequence: CASSVETGTANYGYTF. The chain joins TRBV9 to TRBJ1-2; a possible D gene is TRBD1 (5 bases). The CDR3 is 16 residues long. Trimming took 0 bases from V and 0 from J, leaving 12 bases between them. Germline V gene lookup returns CDR1 SGDLS and CDR2 YYNGEE.

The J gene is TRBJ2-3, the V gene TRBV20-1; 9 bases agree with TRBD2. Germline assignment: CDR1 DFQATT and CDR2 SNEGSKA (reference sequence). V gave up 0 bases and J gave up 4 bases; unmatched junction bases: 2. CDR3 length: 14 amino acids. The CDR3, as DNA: TGCAGTGCTAGAGAGGTAGCGGGAGCAGATACGCAGTATTTT. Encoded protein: CSAREVAGADTQYF.

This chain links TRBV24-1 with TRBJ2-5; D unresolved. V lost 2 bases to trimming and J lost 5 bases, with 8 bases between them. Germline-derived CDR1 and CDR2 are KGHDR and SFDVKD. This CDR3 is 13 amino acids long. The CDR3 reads CATSDSGWETQYF. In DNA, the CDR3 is TGTGCCACCAGTGATTCAGGATGGGAGACCCAGTACTTC.

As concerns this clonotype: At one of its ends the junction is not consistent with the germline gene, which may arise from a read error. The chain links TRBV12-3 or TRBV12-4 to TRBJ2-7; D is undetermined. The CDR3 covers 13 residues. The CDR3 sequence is CDSSSTGPVEPYF. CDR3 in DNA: TGTGACAGCAGCTCCACCGGTCCCGTCGAGCCGTACTTC.

CDR3 DNA: TGTGCCAGTAGTACCCAGATGCTAGGTATCACAGATACGCAGTATTTT. Residues: CASSTQMLGITDTQYF. The V gene is TRBV19, the J gene TRBJ2-3; unclear D gene. Trimming left V 4 bases short and J 2 bases short, with 16 bases between. The CDR3 is made up of 16 amino acids. Germline V gene lookup returns CDR1 LNHDA and CDR2 SQIVND (reference sequence).

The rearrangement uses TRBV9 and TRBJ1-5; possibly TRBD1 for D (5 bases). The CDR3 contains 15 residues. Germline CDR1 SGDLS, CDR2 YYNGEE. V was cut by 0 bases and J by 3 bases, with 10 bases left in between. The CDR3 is CASSVGGNDNQPQHF. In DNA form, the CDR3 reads TGTGCCAGCAGCGTAGGGGGGAACGACAATCAGCCCCAGCATTTT. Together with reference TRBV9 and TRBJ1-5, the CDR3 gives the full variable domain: DSGVTQTPKHLITATGQRVTLRCSPRSGDLSVYWYQQSLDQGLQFLIQYYNGEERAKGNILERFSAQQFPDLHSELNLSSLELGDSALYFCASSVGGNDNQPQHFGDGTRLSIL.

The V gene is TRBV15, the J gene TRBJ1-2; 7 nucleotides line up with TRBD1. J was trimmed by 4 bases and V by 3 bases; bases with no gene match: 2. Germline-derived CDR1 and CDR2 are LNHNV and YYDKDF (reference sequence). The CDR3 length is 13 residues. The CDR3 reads CATSRRQGYGYTF. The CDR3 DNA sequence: TGTGCCACCAGCAGGCGACAGGGCTATGGCTACACCTTC.

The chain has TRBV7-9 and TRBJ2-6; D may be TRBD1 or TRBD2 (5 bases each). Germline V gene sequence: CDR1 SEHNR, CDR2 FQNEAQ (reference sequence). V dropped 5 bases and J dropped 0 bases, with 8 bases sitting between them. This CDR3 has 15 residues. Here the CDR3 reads CASSRDLSGANVLTF. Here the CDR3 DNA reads TGTGCCAGCAGCCGGGACCTCTCTGGGGCCAACGTCCTGACTTTC.

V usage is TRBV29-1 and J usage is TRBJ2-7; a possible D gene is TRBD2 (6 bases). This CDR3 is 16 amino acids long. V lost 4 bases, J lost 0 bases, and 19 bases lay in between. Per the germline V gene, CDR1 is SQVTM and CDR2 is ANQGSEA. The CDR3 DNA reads TGCAGCGTTGTGGGACTCCGTACAGTGCTCTCCTACGAGCAGTACTTC. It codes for CSVVGLRTVLSYEQYF.

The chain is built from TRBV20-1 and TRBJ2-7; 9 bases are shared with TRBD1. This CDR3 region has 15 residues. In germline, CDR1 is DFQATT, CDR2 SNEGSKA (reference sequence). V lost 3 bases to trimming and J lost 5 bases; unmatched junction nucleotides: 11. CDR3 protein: CSASPGNRGPDEQYF. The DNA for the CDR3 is TGCAGTGCTAGCCCCGGGAACAGGGGGCCGGACGAGCAGTACTTC.

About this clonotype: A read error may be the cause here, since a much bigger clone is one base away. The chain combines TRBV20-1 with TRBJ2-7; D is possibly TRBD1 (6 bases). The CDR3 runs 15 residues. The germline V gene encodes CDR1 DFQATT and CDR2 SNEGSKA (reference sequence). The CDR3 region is CSAREGDTRSCEQYF. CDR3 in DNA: TGCAGTGCTAGAGAGGGGGACACTCGCTCCTGCGAGCAGTACTTC.

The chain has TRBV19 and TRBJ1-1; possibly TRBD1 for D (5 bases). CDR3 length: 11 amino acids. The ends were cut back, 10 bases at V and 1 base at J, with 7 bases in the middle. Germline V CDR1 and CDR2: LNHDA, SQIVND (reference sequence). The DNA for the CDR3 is TGTGCCACCCAGGGGAACACTGAAGCTTTCTTT. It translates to CATQGNTEAFF.